This T cell receptor beta chain was found in a study of cytomegalovirus exposure and HLA in healthy donors. V lost 3 bases and J lost 5; bases outside the gene matches: 3. Germline V gives CDR1 MNHEY, CDR2 SVGAGI. The CDR3 covers 13 residues. A multiplex PCR was run with 60 Vbeta primers and 13 Jbeta primers. The method was immunoSEQ multiplex PCR; TCRdb's version includes in-frame clones alone and lacks a portion of them. The sample yields roughly 180,000 clones, approximately 80% seen once. Sequenced sample: PBMCs. This TCR was sampled from a woman aged 18-29 years in good health and CMV-seronegative. The chain recombines TRBV6-5 with TRBJ2-5, with 7 bases fitting TRBD2. The CDR3 loop reads CASSYGRGETQYF. The CDR3 DNA is TGTGCCAGCAGTTATGGGCGGGGGGAGACCCAGTACTTC.